Below are 12 T cell receptor beta chains sequenced from a single sample in a study of T cell responses to AZD1222 COVID-19 vaccine. Clones were read by immunoSEQ multiplex PCR, and TCRdb kept only the in-frame ones, dropping some. The table includes about 73,000 clones, approximately 88% detected once. The source was peripheral blood, collected on day 0 of AZD1222 vaccination. These receptors originate from an adult in good health.

The J gene is TRBJ2-3, the V gene TRBV19; perhaps TRBD2 as D (5 bases). This CDR3 is built from 13 residues. V lost 4 bases, J lost 6 bases, and 11 bases lay in between. Per germline, CDR1 LNHDA and CDR2 SQIVND (reference sequence). For the CDR3, the DNA is TGTGCCAGTAGTAAGGAGGAATCCGATACGCAGTATTTT. Encoded protein: CASSKEESDTQYF.

This clone was observed a handful of times. This rearrangement joins TRBV19 to TRBJ2-7; no firm D call. CDR3 size: 16 residues. Trimming pared 5 bases from V and 0 bases from J, leaving 17 bases between. The germline CDR1 and CDR2 sequences are LNHDA and SQIVND (reference sequence). The CDR3 DNA is TGTGCCAGTAGTTCCAGGACGGCAAGGAGCTCCTACGAGCAGTACTTC. Translation: CASSSRTARSSYEQYF.

The chain uses TRBV30 and TRBJ1-3; D is undetermined. Trimming left V 5 bases short and J 0 bases short, with 11 bases between. This CDR3 has 14 amino acids. Germline V CDR1 and CDR2: GTSNPN, SVGIG (reference sequence). The CDR3 sequence is CAWSRANSGNTIYF. For the CDR3, the DNA is TGTGCCTGGTCCCGAGCGAACTCTGGAAACACCATATATTTT.

The CDR3 loop reads CASSQGFGRDRGHGTNEKLFF. The CDR3 bases are TGCGCCAGCAGCCAAGGGTTTGGTCGGGACAGGGGGCACGGAACTAATGAAAAACTGTTTTTT. The gene calls are TRBV4-1 and TRBJ1-4; 12 bases agree with TRBD1. This CDR3 has 21 amino acids. The germline V gene has CDR1 MGHRA and CDR2 YSYEKL. The junction had 13 bases not matched to a gene; V was cut back by 1 base and J by 1 base.

The V and J genes are TRBV5-4 and TRBJ1-6; 7 bases are a match to TRBD1. The CDR3 is 15 amino acids. Germline V CDR1 and CDR2: SGHNT, YYREEE (reference sequence). With V trimmed by 0 bases and J by 5 bases, 2 bases remained unmatched. CDR3 DNA sequence: TGTGCCAGCAGCTTGGAACAGGGGAATAATTCACCCCTCCACTTT. It encodes CASSLEQGNNSPLHF.

The CDR3 bases are TGTGCCAGCAGTTTTGTAGCCGGCACAGATACGCAGTATTTT. Its translation: CASSFVAGTDTQYF. The rearrangement links TRBV28 to TRBJ2-3, with no clear D. Germline V CDR1 and CDR2: MDHEN, SYDVKM. The CDR3 contains 14 residues. Trimming stripped 3 bases from V and 1 base from J, with 8 bases between.

The chain is built from TRBV5-1 and TRBJ2-5; 9 nucleotides align to TRBD1. Per germline, CDR1 SGHRS and CDR2 YFSETQ. CDR3 size: 13 residues. V was pared by 2 bases and J by 4 bases, with 0 bases of the junction left unmatched. CDR3 sequence: CASSLQGAETQYF. In nucleotides, the CDR3 is TGCGCCAGCAGCTTACAGGGGGCAGAGACCCAGTACTTC. Complete variable domain (other parts from reference TRBV5-1 and TRBJ2-5): KAGVTQTPRYLIKTRGQQVTLSCSPISGHRSVSWYQQTPGQGLQFLFEYFSETQRNKGNFPGRFSGRQFSNSRSEMNVSTLELGDSALYLCASSLQGAETQYFGPGTRLLVL.

This clone was seen only a few times. J is TRBJ1-1 and V is TRBV27; 8 bases are shared with TRBD1. This CDR3 has 17 amino acids. V lost 7 bases to trimming and J lost 5 bases; unmatched junction nucleotides: 18. CDR1 is MNHEY, CDR2 SMNVEV, per germline (reference sequence). CDR3 in DNA: TGTGCCAGCAATTACACGGATTTGACAGGGGAGTGGACTGAAGCTTTCTTT. Encoded protein: CASNYTDLTGEWTEAFF.

The chain couples TRBV6-2 or TRBV6-3 to TRBJ2-3; D remains ambiguous. With 4 bases removed from V and 8 bases from J, the gap between germline ends came to 19 bases. CDR1 MNHEY and CDR2 SVGEGT come from the germline V gene. The CDR3 is 15 amino acids. The CDR3 spells CASSSYKGHPGTQYF. Here the CDR3 DNA reads TGTGCCAGCAGTTCATATAAGGGCCATCCAGGTACGCAGTATTTT.

The chain recombines TRBV19 with TRBJ2-3; TRBD1 matches 7 bases. After removal of 2 bases from V and 1 base from J, the junction contained 6 bases not matched to a gene. This CDR3 has 16 amino acids. CDR1 is LNHDA and CDR2 is SQIVND in the germline V gene (reference sequence). The CDR3 DNA sequence: TGTGCCAGTAGTATATCCCCGACAGGGCGCACAGATACGCAGTATTTT. Translating it yields CASSISPTGRTDTQYF.

The chain links TRBV19 to TRBJ2-3, with D maybe TRBD1 (6 bases). CDR3 length equals 15 residues. The V gene's germline CDR1 is LNHDA and CDR2 SQIVND (reference sequence). V gave up 5 bases and J gave up 4 bases, with 16 bases separating them. The CDR3 coding sequence is TGTGCCAGTAGTGTACAGGGTTGGGGCCCAGATACGCAGTATTTT. Its protein product is CASSVQGWGPDTQYF.

The chain links TRBV29-1 to TRBJ2-3; D may be TRBD1 or TRBD2 (5 bases each). Per germline, CDR1 SQVTM and CDR2 ANQGSEA. This CDR3 has 15 residues. V lost 7 bases to trimming and J lost 4 bases, with 21 bases between them. CDR3 region: CSAPGPRGAPDTQYF. Written as DNA, the CDR3 is TGCAGCGCCCCGGGCCCTCGAGGGGCGCCAGATACGCAGTATTTT.